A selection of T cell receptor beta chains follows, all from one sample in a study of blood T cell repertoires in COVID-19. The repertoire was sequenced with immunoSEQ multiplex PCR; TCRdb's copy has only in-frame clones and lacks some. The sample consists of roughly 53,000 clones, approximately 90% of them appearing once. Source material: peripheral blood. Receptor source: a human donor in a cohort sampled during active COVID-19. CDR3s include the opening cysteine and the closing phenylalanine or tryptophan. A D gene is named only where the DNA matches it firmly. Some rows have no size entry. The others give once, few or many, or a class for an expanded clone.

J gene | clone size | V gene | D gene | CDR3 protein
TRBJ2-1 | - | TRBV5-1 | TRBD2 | CASSSPTSGSSPENEQFF
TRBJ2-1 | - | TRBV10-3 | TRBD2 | CAISDHSTSVVYNEQFF
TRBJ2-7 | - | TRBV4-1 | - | CASSHMNPLGSLPYEQYF
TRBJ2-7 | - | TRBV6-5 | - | CASRMADILSYEQYF
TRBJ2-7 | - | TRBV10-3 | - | CAISFRDEQYF
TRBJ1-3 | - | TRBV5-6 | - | CASSVDRRSGNTIYF
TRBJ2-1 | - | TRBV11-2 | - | CASSIDSHPYNEQFF
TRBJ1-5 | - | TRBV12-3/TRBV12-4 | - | CASSTRDQPQHF
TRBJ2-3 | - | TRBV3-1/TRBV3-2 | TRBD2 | CASSPWEGTQYF
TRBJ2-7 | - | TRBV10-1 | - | CASSFPQSSEQYF
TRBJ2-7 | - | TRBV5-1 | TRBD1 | CASSSDRGSRSTYEQYF
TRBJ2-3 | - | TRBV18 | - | CASSPPTGGASTDTQYF
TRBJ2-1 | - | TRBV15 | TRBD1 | CATSSRQRQGAYEQFF
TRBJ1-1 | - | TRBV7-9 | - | CASSFVRGGTEAFF
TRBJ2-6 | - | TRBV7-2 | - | CASSPDMAGANVLTF
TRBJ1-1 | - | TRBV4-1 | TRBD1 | CASSQDGGDRGFMNTEAFF
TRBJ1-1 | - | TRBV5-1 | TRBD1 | CASSPGQMNTEAFF
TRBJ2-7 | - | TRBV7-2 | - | CASSFDYREQYF
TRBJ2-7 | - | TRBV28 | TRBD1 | CASSTGTGFYEQYF
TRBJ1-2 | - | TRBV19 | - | CASSLRGGGRNYGYTF
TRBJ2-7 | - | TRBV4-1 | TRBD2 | CASSRLIGRGGYEQYF
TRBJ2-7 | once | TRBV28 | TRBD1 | CASSLLTPAGQGRGEQYF
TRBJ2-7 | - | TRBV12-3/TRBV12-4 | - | CASSFGGSDEQYF
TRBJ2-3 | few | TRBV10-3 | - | CAISGLSGEVGTTDTQYF
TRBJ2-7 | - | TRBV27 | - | CASSFTRGPYEQYF
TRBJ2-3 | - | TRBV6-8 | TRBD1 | CASFFTDRGLTDTQYF
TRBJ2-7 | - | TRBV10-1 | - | CASGPSSYEQYF
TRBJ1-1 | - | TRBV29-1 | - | CSVVEQGNTEAFF
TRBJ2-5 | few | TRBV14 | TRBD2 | CASSHALSGAFQETQYF
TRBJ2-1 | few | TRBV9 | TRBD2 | CASSVGLAGSNEQFF
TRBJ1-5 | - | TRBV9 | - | CASSVVDPGRPFLPNQPQHF
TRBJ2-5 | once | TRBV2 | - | CASIPEALETQYF
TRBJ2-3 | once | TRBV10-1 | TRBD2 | CASSDPREGADTQYF
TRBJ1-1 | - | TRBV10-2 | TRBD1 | CASKAGGGNTEAFF
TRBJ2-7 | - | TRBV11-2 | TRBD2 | CASSYHTSGRAYEQYF
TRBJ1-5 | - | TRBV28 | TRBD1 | CASSSTGGHQPQHF
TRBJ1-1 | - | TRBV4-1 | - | CASSQPTIYGWRTEAFF
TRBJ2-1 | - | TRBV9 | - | CASSASSEQFF
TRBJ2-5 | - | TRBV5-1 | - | CASSLALSMQETQYF
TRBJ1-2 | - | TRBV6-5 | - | CASSFMHSNYGYTF
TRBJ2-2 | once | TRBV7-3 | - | CASSFQGLNTGELFF
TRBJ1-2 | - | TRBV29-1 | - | CSYRSGNYGYTF
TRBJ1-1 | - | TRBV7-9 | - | CASSSSSTGNTEAFF
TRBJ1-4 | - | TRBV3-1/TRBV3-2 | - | CASSQSWSGEKLFF